Below, 15 T cell receptor beta chains from the same sample are listed, as sequenced in a study of cytomegalovirus exposure and HLA in healthy donors (dated by TCRdb to about 2017). Library creation used the immunoSEQ multiplex PCR assay. The multiplex PCR relied on a mix of 60 forward primers for TCR Vbeta segments and 13 reverse primers for TCR Jbeta segments. Here the immuneACCESS table is served through TCRdb, limited to in-frame sequences with V and J called. Missing clones are a known gap in these copies; in checked studies unresolved V genes cover under half, and the rest lacks a known reason. The sample table shows around 91,000 clones, and 60% to 85% are seen once. Of the sample, about 4.6% falls within the top ten clones. Sequences were obtained from PBMCs. Receptors originate from a woman aged 40 to 50 in good health and CMV-seropositive.

The V gene is TRBV5-8, the J gene TRBJ1-2; TRBD1 matches 7 bases. The CDR3 contains 15 residues. With 0 bases clipped from V and 7 bases from J, the junction kept 9 bases outside the gene matches. Germline loops: CDR1 SGHTS, CDR2 YDEGEE. Here the CDR3 DNA reads TGTGCCAGCAGCTTGGAAGGGGGCGCGGATCCTGGCTACACCTTC. Protein: CASSLEGGADPGYTF.

The chain carries TRBV11-2 and TRBJ2-1, with D tentatively TRBD1 (5 bases). The CDR3 runs to 13 residues. CDR1 is SGHAT and CDR2 is FQNNGV in the germline V gene. The V end was cut by 0 bases, the J end by 9 bases, with 9 bases between. The CDR3 loop is CASSLEGVTEQFF. The CDR3 DNA reads as TGTGCCAGCAGCTTAGAAGGGGTTACTGAGCAGTTCTTC.

The sample holds a few counts of this clone. The chain employs TRBV6-5 and TRBJ1-5, with D possibly TRBD1 on 6 matching bases. Germline CDR1 reads MNHEY; CDR2 reads SVGAGI. V lost 6 bases and J 2 bases, leaving 11 bases between the germline ends. The CDR3 spans 14 residues. The CDR3 protein is CASRGGLGNQPQHF. The CDR3 bases are TGTGCCAGCAGAGGGGGTCTTGGCAATCAGCCCCAGCATTTT.

The chain uses TRBV5-1 and TRBJ2-7; TRBD1 aligns across 8 bases. This CDR3 contains 14 residues. Germline loops: CDR1 SGHRS, CDR2 YFSETQ. The junction had 7 bases not matched to a gene; V was cut back by 3 bases and J by 5 bases. This chain's CDR3 is CASSSQGALNEQYF. In DNA, the CDR3 is TGCGCCAGCAGCTCTCAGGGGGCGCTGAACGAGCAGTACTTC. The entire variable domain, with the rest obtained from reference TRBV5-1 and TRBJ2-7, is as follows: KAGVTQTPRYLIKTRGQQVTLSCSPISGHRSVSWYQQTPGQGLQFLFEYFSETQRNKGNFPGRFSGRQFSNSRSEMNVSTLELGDSALYLCASSSQGALNEQYFGPGTRLTVT.

The chain recombines TRBV6-1 with TRBJ2-5; 8 nucleotides match TRBD1. The J call may be faulty, since TRBJ2-7 better matches the DNA end. The CDR3 consists of 15 residues. Germline CDR1 reads MNHNS; CDR2 reads SASEGT. The CDR3 sequence: CASRGPQGARYEQYF. The DNA of the CDR3 is TGTGCCAGCAGGGGGCCTCAGGGGGCGCGGTACGAGCAGTACTTC.

The rearrangement links TRBV5-4 to TRBJ2-7; TRBD1 matches at 11 bases. Germline loops: CDR1 SGHNT, CDR2 YYREEE (reference sequence). Losses at the gene ends were 5 bases for V and 4 bases for J; bases not matched to a gene: 2. The CDR3 runs 13 residues. The CDR3 reads CASRGQGGYEQYF. CDR3 DNA sequence: TGTGCCAGCAGGGGACAGGGGGGTTACGAGCAGTACTTC.

The V gene is TRBV7-8, the J gene TRBJ2-1; TRBD2 might be the D (5 bases). In germline, CDR1 is SGHVS, CDR2 FQNEAQ. V lost 1 base to trimming and J lost 8 bases, with 15 bases between them. The CDR3 is 15 amino acids. CDR3 protein: CASSLVTSPSDEQFF. As DNA, the CDR3 is TGTGCCAGCAGCTTAGTCACTAGTCCTTCCGATGAGCAGTTCTTC. The variable domain in full, with the rest retrieved from reference TRBV7-8 and TRBJ2-1, is GAGVSQSPRYKVAKRGQDVALRCDPISGHVSLFWYQQALGQGPEFLTYFQNEAQLDKSGLPSDRFFAERPEGSVSTLKIQRTQQEDSAVYLCASSLVTSPSDEQFFGPGTRLTVL.

There are a few counts of this clone. CDR3 bases: TGTGCCAGCGCTAGCGGGAGGTCAGATACGCAGTATTTT. Encoded protein: CASASGRSDTQYF. This sequence joins TRBV6-6 and TRBJ2-3; 11 nucleotides align to TRBD2. V lost 8 bases, J lost 4 bases, and 2 bases stayed unmatched. The CDR3 runs to 13 residues. CDR1 is MNHNY, CDR2 SVGAGI, per germline (reference sequence).

J is TRBJ1-1 and V is TRBV18; D is unresolved. Germline V gene data show CDR1 as KGHSH and CDR2 as LQKENI. This CDR3 region has 15 residues. Trimming shortened V by 3 bases and J by 1 base, and 12 bases separated the two germline ends. The CDR3 sequence: CASSPPTAANTEAFF. DNA of the CDR3: TGTGCCAGCTCACCTCCTACAGCCGCGAACACTGAAGCTTTCTTT.

This sequence joins TRBV19 and TRBJ2-5; weak D call: TRBD2 (6 bases). This CDR3 spans 11 amino acids. Germline loops: CDR1 LNHDA, CDR2 SQIVND (reference sequence). V gave up 7 bases and J gave up 5 bases, with 8 bases separating them. CDR3 bases: TGTGCCAGTACCGGAGGGGAGACCCAGTACTTC. This gives the protein CASTGGETQYF.

In its sample, this clone was seen a few times. The rearrangement uses TRBV15 and TRBJ1-5; D is ambiguous. The germline V and J ends were trimmed by 6 bases and 5 bases, with 11 bases remaining between them. CDR1 is LNHNV and CDR2 is YYDKDF in the germline V gene (reference sequence). The CDR3 loop spans 13 amino acids. Here the CDR3 DNA reads TGTGCCACCAGAACCCGAGGTCATCAGCCCCAGCATTTT. Encoded protein: CATRTRGHQPQHF.

The chain employs TRBV27 and TRBJ2-1; possible D gene TRBD2, 6 bases. The CDR3 has 16 residues. The germline V and J ends were trimmed by 3 bases and 3 bases, with 15 bases remaining between them. The germline gives CDR1 MNHEY, CDR2 SMNVEV (reference sequence). CDR3 in DNA: TGTGCCAGCAGTTTCACGACGGGACTCGGCTACAATGAGCAGTTCTTC. It specifies CASSFTTGLGYNEQFF.

This chain uses TRBV7-8 with TRBJ2-1; 10 bases are a match to TRBD2. The germline V gene encodes CDR1 SGHVS and CDR2 FQNEAQ. This CDR3 region has 17 residues. The junction had 10 bases not matched to a gene; V was cut back by 4 bases and J by 4 bases. CDR3 residues: CASSSKREGNMYNEQFF. The CDR3 bases are TGTGCCAGCAGCTCAAAGCGGGAGGGCAACATGTACAATGAGCAGTTCTTC.

This clone showed up just a few times. This likely came from a read error, as a far larger clone is one base away. This chain joins TRBV25-1 and TRBJ1-1; the D gene is possibly TRBD1 (5 bases). The CDR3 has 14 amino acids. V gave up 6 bases and J gave up 3 bases, with 14 bases separating them. Germline V gene data show CDR1 as MGHDK and CDR2 as SYGVNS. The CDR3 is CASRDGGVDTEAFF. The CDR3 region has the DNA TGTGCCAGCAGGGACGGGGGGGTGGACACTGAAGCTTTCTTT.

This clone is judged large. The rearrangement links TRBV6-4 to TRBJ2-3, with D uncertain. This CDR3 is 13 amino acids long. V lost 3 bases, J lost 1 base, and 5 bases lay in between. Germline-derived CDR1 and CDR2 are MRHNA and SNTAGT. CDR3 bases: TGTGCCAGCAGTGAAAGCGGCACAGATACGCAGTATTTT. As protein: CASSESGTDTQYF.